Below are 2 T cell receptor beta chains sequenced from a single sample in a study of cytotoxic CD8 clonotypes in ibrutinib-treated CLL. Only in-frame clones appear in the TCRdb table, and some are missing; sequencing was by immunoSEQ multiplex PCR. This table has fewer than 300,000 clones, roughly four fifths appearing once. Here the sequenced sample was PBMCs, taken at disease progression, from a patient treated with ibrutinib. Receptor source: a human donor with chronic lymphocytic leukemia.

The rearrangement links TRBV10-2 to TRBJ2-1, with unresolved D. Germline V lookup: CDR1 WSHSY, CDR2 SAAADI. Trimming removed 5 bases from V and 4 bases from J, with 6 bases in between. This CDR3 is built from 12 residues. DNA of the CDR3: TGCGCCAGCAGTTCGAGGTACAATGAGCAGTTCTTC. Protein: CASSSRYNEQFF.

This clone showed up just once. This chain uses TRBV5-4 with TRBJ2-5; D gene ambiguous. This CDR3 has 14 amino acids. Germline assignment: CDR1 SGHNT and CDR2 YYREEE (reference sequence). V was cut by 5 bases and J by 5 bases, with 16 bases left in between. This chain's CDR3 is CASSISQADETQYF. The CDR3 DNA follows: TGTGCCAGCAGTATTTCCCAGGCTGACGAGACCCAGTACTTC.